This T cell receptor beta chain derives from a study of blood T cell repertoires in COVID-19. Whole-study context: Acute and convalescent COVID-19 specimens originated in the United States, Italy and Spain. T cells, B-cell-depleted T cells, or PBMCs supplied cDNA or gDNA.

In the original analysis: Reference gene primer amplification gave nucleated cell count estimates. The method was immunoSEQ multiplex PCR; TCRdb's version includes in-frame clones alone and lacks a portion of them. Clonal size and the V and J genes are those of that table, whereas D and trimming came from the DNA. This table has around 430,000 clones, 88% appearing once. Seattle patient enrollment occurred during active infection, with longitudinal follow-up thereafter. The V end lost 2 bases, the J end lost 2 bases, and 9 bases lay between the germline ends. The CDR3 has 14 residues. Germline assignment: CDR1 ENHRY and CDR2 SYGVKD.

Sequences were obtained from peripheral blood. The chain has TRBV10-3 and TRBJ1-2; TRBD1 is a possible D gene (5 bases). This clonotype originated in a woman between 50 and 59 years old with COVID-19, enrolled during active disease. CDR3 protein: CAISETGGNYGYTF. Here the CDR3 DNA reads TGTGCCATCAGTGAGACCGGGGGAAACTATGGCTACACCTTC.